This entry concerns a single T cell receptor beta chain. What this receptor recognizes is not known. Base qualities are not provided; no much larger clone lies one nucleotide away. The sample belongs to a study of vaccination effects on CD4 cells after COVID-19 (dated by TCRdb to between 2021 and 2023). Regarding the complete study: Post-vaccine samples across the study were collected a median of 72 days after the second dose, with a range of 14 to 241. SARS-CoV-2 spike-specific CD4+ TCR repertoires were compared before and after mRNA vaccination in COVID-19 convalescent patients and in infection-naive vaccine recipients. A total of over nine COVID-19 convalescent patients and a handful of SARS-CoV-2-naive healthy vaccine recipients were included in the full study. Cultures from other donors in the study were sequenced using the Oncomine TCR Beta short-read assay on an Illumina iSeq 100.

To identify antigen-specific CD4+ T cell clonotypes by their expansion, the ViraFEST assay first stimulated PBMC with viral peptide pools and then applied TCR sequencing. After roughly 11 days of culture, CD4+ T cells were isolated with the EasySep CD4+ T cell isolation kit. Two doses of either the BNT162b2 or the mRNA-1273 mRNA SARS-CoV-2 vaccine were administered to participants. The absence of prior SARS-CoV-2 infection in healthy vaccine recipients was confirmed by negative nucleocapsid antibodies before and after vaccination. Each well held fewer than 2.5 million PBMC cultured in IMDM containing roughly 5% human AB serum, roughly 10 IU/ml IL-2 and gentamicin, along with around 9.1 ug/ml peptides. Half of the culture medium was replaced with fresh IL-2-containing medium on days 3 and 7. Unless noted otherwise, every peptide stimulation condition was cultured in triplicate wells. Using Ficoll-Paque Plus gradient centrifugation, PBMC were separated from whole blood and then either used fresh or cryopreserved at -140C. The spike proteins of SARS-CoV-2 and of the common cold coronaviruses HCoV-NL63, HCoV-OC43 and HCoV-229E were spanned by overlapping peptide pools. The QIAamp micro DNA kit was used to extract genomic DNA from the cultured CD4+ T cells.

The receptor library was made with the immunoSEQ multiplex PCR assay. DNA from the cultured, isolated CD4+ T cells was subjected to TCR beta CDR3 sequencing. The authors' pipeline ran thus. Non-productive TCR sequences were discarded, and reads were trimmed to the CDR3 region, with only CDR3s of 7 or more amino acids retained. Antigen-specific clonotypes were identified using the MANAFEST web app by comparison of expansion in peptide wells against reference cultures. For clones to be considered positive, expansion at FDR<0.05 versus reference and all other wells, an odds ratio above 5, and a frequency above 0.1% in two replicate wells were required. A clonotype was defined as cross-reactive if the clonotype was significantly expanded both in SARS-CoV-2 spike wells and in at least one common cold coronavirus spike condition. CDR3 similarity was assessed by Levenshtein distance with the stringdist R package, and unrooted trees were built with ape in R 3.6.1. The source is immuneACCESS, and TCRdb retained only in-frame sequences with V and J called. Part of the clones is not carried over; for the studies checked, unresolved V genes explain less than half of this, and the remainder is unexplained. That table supplies the V and J calls and clone size; D and trimming were determined from the DNA. The sample yields about 50,000 clones; around 80% were counted once. The ten largest make up over 13% of the sample.

Paper-wide results and their limitations: In healthy vaccine recipients, vaccine-induced clones were almost all SARS-CoV-2 mono-reactive, with only 1 of 255 cross-reactive with common cold coronaviruses. Marked clonal contraction was observed in both infection-induced and vaccine-induced clones at late post-vaccination timepoints, consistent with waning T cell responses. Only a small number of convalescent patients were included, and no early post-infection timepoints were available, which limited the study.

CDR1 and CDR2, looked up from the germline V gene, are KGHSH and LQKENI. The CDR3 has 16 amino acids, counting the end cysteine and phenylalanine. Only the CDR3 region is kept as DNA, spanning 48 bases read in frame from base 1. Relative to germline, V is 2 bases shorter and J is 3 bases shorter, with 16 bases between their ends. The material sequenced was CD4+ T cells from PBMCs cultured with HCoV-OC43 spike peptides, taken after COVID-19 vaccination. This sample's cell subset or site label indicates: HCoV-OC43 spike overlapping peptide pool stimulation. This receptor was identified in a human donor who received a COVID-19 vaccine. Rearrangement joined TRBV18 to TRBJ1-1; perhaps TRBD1 is the D gene, with 5 bases matching. Here the CDR3 is given as CASSPGVRGGYTEAFF. The nucleotides read TGTGCCAGCTCACCAGGTGTTCGGGGGGGGTACACTGAAGCTTTCTTT.